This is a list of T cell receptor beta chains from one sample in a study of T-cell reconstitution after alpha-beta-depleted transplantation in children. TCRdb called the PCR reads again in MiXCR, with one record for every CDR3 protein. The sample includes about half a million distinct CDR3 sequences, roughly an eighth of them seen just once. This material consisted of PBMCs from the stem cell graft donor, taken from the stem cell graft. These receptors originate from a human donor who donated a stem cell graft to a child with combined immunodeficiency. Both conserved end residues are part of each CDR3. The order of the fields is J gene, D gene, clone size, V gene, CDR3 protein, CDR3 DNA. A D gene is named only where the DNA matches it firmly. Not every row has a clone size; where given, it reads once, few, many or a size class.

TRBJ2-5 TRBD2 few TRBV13 CASSLSPLAAQETQYF TGTGCCAGCAGCTTATCTCCCCTAGCGGCCCAAGAGACCCAGTACTTC
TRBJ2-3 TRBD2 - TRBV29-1 CSVAGSSGRPAGQYF TGCAGCGTTGCGGGGAGTAGCGGGAGGCCGGCGGGGCAGTATTTT
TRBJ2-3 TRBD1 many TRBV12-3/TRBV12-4 CASSPRTGGRTDTQYF TGTGCCAGCAGTCCTCGGACAGGGGGGAGGACAGATACGCAGTATTTT
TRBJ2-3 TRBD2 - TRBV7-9 CASSPKGRENLADTQYF TGTGCCAGCAGCCCCAAGGGGCGGGAGAACCTCGCAGATACGCAGTATTTT
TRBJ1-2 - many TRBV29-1 CSVEREGEGYTF TGCAGCGTTGAGCGGGAAGGTGAAGGCTACACCTTC
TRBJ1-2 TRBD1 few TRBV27 CASSLTRTGGRYGYTF TGTGCCAGCAGTTTAACCCGGACAGGGGGTCGCTATGGCTACACCTTC
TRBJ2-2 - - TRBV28 CASSLKGRVNRELFF TGTGCCAGCAGTCTTAAGGGCAGGGTGAACAGGGAGCTGTTTTTT
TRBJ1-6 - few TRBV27 CASSSPTDYNSPLHF TGTGCCAGCAGTTCACCGACGGATTATAATTCACCCCTCCACTTT
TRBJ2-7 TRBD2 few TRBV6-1 CASSRSTSGSLYEQYF TGTGCCAGCAGCCGTTCGACTAGCGGGAGTCTCTACGAGCAGTACTTC
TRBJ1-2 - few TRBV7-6 CASSLESGDGYTF TGTGCCAGCAGCTTAGAATCTGGGGATGGCTACACCTTC
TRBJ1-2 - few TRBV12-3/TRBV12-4 CASTQWAGAGGYTF TGTGCCAGCACCCAGTGGGCAGGGGCCGGGGGCTACACCTTC
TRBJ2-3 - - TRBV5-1 CASSFDGTTTDTQYF TGCGCCAGCAGCTTTGACGGAACGACCACAGATACGCAGTATTTT
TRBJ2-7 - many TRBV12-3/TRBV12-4 CASSLAAAGYEQYF TGTGCCAGCAGTTTAGCCGCCGCGGGATACGAGCAGTACTTC
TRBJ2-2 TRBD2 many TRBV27 CASAQGLARRERGELFF TGTGCCAGCGCCCAGGGACTAGCGAGGAGAGAGAGGGGGGAGCTGTTTTTT
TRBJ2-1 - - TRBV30 CAWRAGWNNEQFF TGTGCCTGGAGGGCAGGGTGGAACAATGAGCAGTTCTTC
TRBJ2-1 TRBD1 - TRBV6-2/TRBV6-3 CASSFQGDRDNEQFF TGTGCCAGCAGTTTTCAAGGGGACAGGGACAATGAGCAGTTCTTC
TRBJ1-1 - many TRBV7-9 CASSPLTGKNTEAFF TGTGCCAGCAGCCCCCTTACGGGGAAGAACACTGAAGCTTTCTTT
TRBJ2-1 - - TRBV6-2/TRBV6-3 CASSYPTLTGTYNEQFF TGTGCCAGCAGTTACCCCACCCTGACAGGAACCTACAATGAGCAGTTCTTC
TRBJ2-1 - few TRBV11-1 CASSPLKGPLTATYNEQFF TGTGCCAGCAGCCCCTTAAAGGGGCCCCTAACGGCGACCTACAATGAGCAGTTCTTC
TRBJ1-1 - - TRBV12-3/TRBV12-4 CASSPGWGTFTEAFF TGTGCCAGCAGCCCGGGCTGGGGGACATTCACTGAAGCTTTCTTT
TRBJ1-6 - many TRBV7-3 CASSPGTRGSPLHF TGTGCCAGCAGTCCCGGGACACGGGGTTCACCCCTCCACTTT
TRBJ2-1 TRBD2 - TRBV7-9 CAASASGGNEQFF TGTGCAGCTTCGGCTAGCGGGGGGAATGAGCAGTTCTTC
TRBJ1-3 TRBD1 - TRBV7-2 CASSLGGGYSGNTIYF TGTGCCAGCAGCTTAGGAGGGGGCTACTCTGGAAACACCATATATTTT
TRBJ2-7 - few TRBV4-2 CASSQDVGASTYEQYF TGTGCCAGCAGCCAAGATGTGGGGGCCAGCACCTACGAGCAGTACTTC
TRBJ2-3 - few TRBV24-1 CATSAGGAVTDTQYF TGTGCCACCAGTGCTGGCGGGGCCGTCACAGATACGCAGTATTTT
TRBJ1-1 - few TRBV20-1 CSARDVVPGMNTEAFF TGCAGTGCTAGAGATGTAGTTCCGGGGATGAACACTGAAGCTTTCTTT
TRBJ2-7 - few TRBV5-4 CASSSFRDKEYEQYF TGTGCCAGCAGCTCCTTCCGGGACAAGGAGTACGAGCAGTACTTC
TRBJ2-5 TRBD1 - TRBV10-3 CATGTGGSRETQYF TGTGCCACTGGGACAGGGGGCTCCCGGGAGACCCAGTACTTC
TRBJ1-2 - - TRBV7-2 CASSLVPTADGYTF TGTGCCAGCAGCTTAGTTCCAACAGCTGATGGCTACACCTTC
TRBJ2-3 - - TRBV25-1 CASSEYTLATDTQYF TGTGCCAGCAGTGAATATACCCTAGCGACAGATACGCAGTATTTT
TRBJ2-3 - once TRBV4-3 CASSQEWRDTQYF TGCGCCAGCAGCCAAGAATGGAGAGATACGCAGTATTTT
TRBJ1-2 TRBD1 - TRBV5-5 CASSEDDRVPFGYTF TGTGCCAGCAGCGAGGATGACAGGGTCCCCTTTGGCTACACCTTC
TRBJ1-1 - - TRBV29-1 CSVARGDNTEAFF TGCAGCGTTGCTCGGGGCGACAACACTGAAGCTTTCTTT
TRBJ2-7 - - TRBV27 CASSLYRVGNEQYF TGTGCCAGCAGTTTATATAGGGTAGGGAACGAGCAGTACTTC
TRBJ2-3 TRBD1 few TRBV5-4 CASSWDRGEDTQYF TGTGCCAGCAGCTGGGACAGGGGTGAAGATACGCAGTATTTT
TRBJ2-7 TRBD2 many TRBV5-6 CASSWTSTYEQYF TGTGCCAGCAGCTGGACTAGTACCTACGAGCAGTACTTC
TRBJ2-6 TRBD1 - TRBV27 CASGGRGSGANVLTF TGTGCCAGCGGAGGCAGGGGGTCTGGGGCCAACGTCCTGACTTTC
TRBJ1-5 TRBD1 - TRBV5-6 CASSLTDRLGQPQHF TGTGCCAGCAGCTTGACGGACAGGCTCGGGCAGCCCCAGCATTTT
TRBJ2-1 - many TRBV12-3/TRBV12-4 CASSLWGYNEQFF TGTGCCAGCAGTTTGTGGGGCTACAATGAGCAGTTCTTC
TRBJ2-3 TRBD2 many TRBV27 CASSMTSGRIDTQYF TGTGCCAGCAGTATGACTAGCGGGAGGATAGATACGCAGTATTTT
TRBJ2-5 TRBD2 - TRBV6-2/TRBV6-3 CASSPGWGGGLAGGLQETQYF TGTGCCAGCAGCCCCGGTTGGGGGGGCGGACTAGCGGGAGGGTTACAAGAGACCCAGTACTTC
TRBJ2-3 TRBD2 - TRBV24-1 CATSDIAGGADTQYF TGTGCCACCAGTGACATAGCGGGAGGAGCAGATACGCAGTATTTT
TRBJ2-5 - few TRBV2 CASSPRKAQYF TGTGCCAGCAGTCCGCGGAAGGCCCAGTACTTC
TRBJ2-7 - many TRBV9 CASSVGTTPYEQYF TGTGCCAGCAGCGTAGGGACTACCCCCTACGAGCAGTACTTC
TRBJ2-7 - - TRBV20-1 CSARDAGQTIYEQYF TGCAGTGCTAGAGACGCGGGACAGACCATATACGAGCAGTACTTC
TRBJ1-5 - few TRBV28 CASSTPTGQPQHF TGTGCCAGCAGTACCCCCACTGGACAGCCCCAGCATTTT
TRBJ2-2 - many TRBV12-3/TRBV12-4 CASVSPRTGELFF TGTGCCAGCGTCTCTCCACGCACCGGGGAGCTGTTTTTT
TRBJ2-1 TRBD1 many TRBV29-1 CSVGTGTGQLWQFF TGCAGCGTTGGAACCGGGACAGGGCAGTTGTGGCAGTTCTTC